The clone carrying this T cell receptor (beta chain) was observed at least ten times. CDR3 length equals 15 residues. Trimming stripped 5 bases from V and 1 base from J, with 14 bases between. Germline V gives CDR1 MDHEN, CDR2 SYDVKM. Regions amplified from RNA transcripts were the TCR beta CDR3 regions. Primed by the HTBI set, a first-round RT-PCR was run on the TCR CDR3. TCRdb used MiXCR to reprocess the multiplex PCR reads, holding one entry per CDR3 protein. The top ten hold about 4.5% of the sample, which has hundreds of thousands of distinct CDR3 sequences, around 15% seen once. This entry belongs to a study of T cells in Graves' hyperthyroidism and ophthalmopathy.

This clonotype was sampled from a middle-aged woman with Graves' ophthalmopathy. The chain employs TRBV28 and TRBJ2-5; D is possibly TRBD1 or TRBD2 (5 bases each). Sequencing used blood. CDR3 residues: CASSTLGDGQETQYF. In DNA form, the CDR3 reads TGTGCCAGCAGTACCCTTGGGGACGGCCAAGAGACCCAGTACTTC.